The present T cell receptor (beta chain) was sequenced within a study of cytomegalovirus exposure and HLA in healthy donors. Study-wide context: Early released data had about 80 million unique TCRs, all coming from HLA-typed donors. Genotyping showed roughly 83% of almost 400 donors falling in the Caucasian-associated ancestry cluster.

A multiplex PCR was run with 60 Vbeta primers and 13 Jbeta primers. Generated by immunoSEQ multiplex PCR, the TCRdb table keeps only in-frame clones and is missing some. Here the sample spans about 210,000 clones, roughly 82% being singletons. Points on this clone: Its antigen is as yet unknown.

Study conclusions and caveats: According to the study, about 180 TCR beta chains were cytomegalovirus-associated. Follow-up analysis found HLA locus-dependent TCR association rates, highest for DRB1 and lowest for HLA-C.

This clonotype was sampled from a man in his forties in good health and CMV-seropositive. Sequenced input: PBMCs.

The CDR3 region has the DNA TGCAGCGCCCGAGGTTTCGCGGGAGTACCAGATACGCAGTATTTT. This gives the protein CSARGFAGVPDTQYF. The V gene is TRBV29-1, the J gene TRBJ2-3; 7 positions agree with TRBD2. In germline, CDR1 is SQVTM, CDR2 ANQGSEA. This CDR3 contains 15 residues. V dropped 7 bases and J dropped 4; count of bases not matched to a gene: 14.